The sequence of this TCR beta chain was determined in a study of OX40 agonist ivuxolimab in advanced cancers. Study-wide context: The patients received agonistic anti-OX40 (CD134) antibody ivuxolimab. Ivuxolimab was delivered to patients intravenously every 2 weeks at doses spanning 0.01 to 10 mg/kg.

This clone was picked up one time. V gave up 0 bases and J gave up 2 bases, with 11 bases separating them. This CDR3 is 16 amino acids long. Germline CDR1 MGHRA, CDR2 YSYEKL. The table came from immunoSEQ multiplex PCR; TCRdb's copy has only in-frame clones and leaves some out. Of over 75,000 clones listed, approximately 91% are singletons. The source is an adult with an advanced solid tumor such as melanoma, head and neck, liver or kidney cancer. This material consisted of CD4+ or CD8+ T cells sorted from blood, taken in a trial of the OX40 agonist ivuxolimab. The chain has TRBV4-1 and TRBJ1-5; no clear D gene. CDR3: CASSQDFRPGNQPQHF. The CDR3 nucleotides are TGCGCCAGCAGCCAAGATTTCAGGCCAGGCAATCAGCCCCAGCATTTT.